The clone carrying this T cell receptor (beta chain) was detected only a few times. Its antigen remains unidentified. Germline V lookup: CDR1 SGHRS, CDR2 YFSETQ. There are 15 residues in the CDR3. Trimming removed 0 bases at V and 0 bases at J, with 9 bases between. A second PCR of 7 to 11 cycles used a sample-barcoded 5' primer and a J-beta primer mix. TCRdb itself ran the 5' RACE reads through MiXCR, one entry per CDR3 protein. Of about 1.5 million distinct CDR3 sequences detected, roughly 43% appear once; the ten largest clones hold around 4%. These data originate in a study of blood T cells in healthy people across ages. General study findings and limits: Naive T cell percentage showed a strong correlation with the diversity of TCR beta.

The TCR sequence derives from a woman younger than 35 in good health. The V and J genes are TRBV5-1 and TRBJ2-5; D ambiguous. Sequencing was performed on blood. The CDR3 region has the DNA TGCGCCAGCAGCTTGGCCGGAGAGTACCAAGAGACCCAGTACTTC. Translating it yields CASSLAGEYQETQYF.